The 17 T cell receptor beta chains below come from one sample, sequenced in a study of cytomegalovirus exposure and HLA in healthy donors. Sequencing used immunoSEQ multiplex PCR; TCRdb keeps in-frame clones, though not all of them. The data contain around 150,000 clones, just under 90% of them seen just once; the ten biggest clones take up 4.2%. What was sequenced was PBMCs. The receptors shown here come from a man younger than 35 in good health and CMV-seropositive.

This clone appeared a single time. The chain combines TRBV19 with TRBJ1-5; perhaps TRBD1 as D (5 bases). CDR3 length equals 16 residues. CDR1 LNHDA and CDR2 SQIVND come from the germline V gene (reference sequence). V gave up 5 bases and J gave up 2 bases, with 16 bases separating them. The CDR3 DNA sequence: TGTGCCAGTAGTCTCTTCGGGGGACGGGGCAATCAGCCCCAGCATTTT. It encodes CASSLFGGRGNQPQHF.

The chain joins TRBV14 to TRBJ2-2, with D possibly matching TRBD1 (5 bases). This CDR3 region has 15 residues. CDR1 SGHDN and CDR2 FVKESK come from the germline V gene. Trimming removed 3 bases at V and 0 bases at J, with 8 bases between. Here the CDR3 reads CASSHGHPNTGELFF. In DNA, the CDR3 is TGTGCCAGCAGCCATGGACACCCGAACACCGGGGAGCTGTTTTTT.

The chain combines TRBV6-5 with TRBJ2-7, with 14 bases identical to TRBD2. Germline CDR1 MNHEY, CDR2 SVGAGI. CDR3 length: 15 amino acids. Trimming took 5 bases from V and 5 from J; bases not matched to a gene: 5. CDR3 sequence: CASSTGLAGDNEQYF. Written as DNA, the CDR3 is TGTGCCAGCAGTACGGGACTAGCGGGAGATAACGAGCAGTACTTC.

The J gene is TRBJ2-3, the V gene TRBV2, with 7 bases fitting TRBD2. Trimming at V came to 9 bases and at J to 0 bases, leaving 6 bases not matched to a gene. The CDR3 extends over 14 amino acids. The germline CDR1 and CDR2 sequences are SNHLY and FYNNEI. As DNA, the CDR3 is TGTGCCAGTACCAGACTAGCTAGCACAGATACGCAGTATTTT. Its translation is CASTRLASTDTQYF.

V is TRBV7-6 and J is TRBJ2-5; D is perhaps TRBD2 (5 bases). The ends were cut back, 2 bases at V and 4 bases at J, with 14 bases in the middle. Germline V lookup: CDR1 SGHVS, CDR2 FNYEAQ. The CDR3 is 15 amino acids. The CDR3 coding sequence is TGTGCCAGCAGCTTAACATGGCTAGCACGAGAGACCCAGTACTTC. Its protein product is CASSLTWLARETQYF.

V and J are TRBV19 and TRBJ2-6; a possible D gene is TRBD1 (5 bases). V was pared by 3 bases and J by 2 bases, with 11 bases between. In germline, CDR1 is LNHDA, CDR2 SQIVND (reference sequence). This CDR3 region has 16 residues. CDR3 sequence reads: CASSIGFRAGANVLTF. In DNA, the CDR3 is TGTGCCAGTAGTATCGGGTTCAGGGCTGGGGCCAACGTCCTGACTTTC. Supplemented by reference TRBV19 and TRBJ2-6, the full variable domain reads DGGITQSPKYLFRKEGQNVTLSCEQNLNHDAMYWYRQDPGQGLRLIYYSQIVNDFQKGDIAEGYSVSREKKESFPLTVTSAQKNPTAFYLCASSIGFRAGANVLTFGAGSRLTVL.

The table lists this clone with a count of one. The chain employs TRBV11-2 and TRBJ2-2, with 12 bases aligning to TRBD2. The trim removed 0 bases at V and 6 bases at J, leaving 2 bases unmatched. The CDR3 is made up of 16 amino acids. Germline V CDR1 and CDR2: SGHAT, FQNNGV. This chain's CDR3 is CASSLETSGRSGELFF. CDR3 in DNA: TGTGCCAGCAGCTTAGAGACTAGCGGGAGATCCGGGGAGCTGTTTTTT.

A few counts support this clone. This chain uses TRBV9 with TRBJ2-7; D possibly corresponds to TRBD2 (5 bases). The CDR3 consists of 15 residues. Trimming took off 0 bases at V and 2 bases at J, with 12 bases between the two ends. Germline V CDR1 and CDR2: SGDLS, YYNGEE. The CDR3 loop reads CASSVGEGGTYEQYF. DNA of the CDR3: TGTGCCAGCAGCGTAGGAGAGGGTGGGACCTACGAGCAGTACTTC.

V gene TRBV28 combines with J gene TRBJ2-2; D is uncertain. Germline V gene sequence: CDR1 MDHEN, CDR2 SYDVKM. The CDR3 extends over 13 amino acids. V lost 6 bases to trimming and J lost 8 bases, with 13 bases between them. CDR3 protein: CASSLGRIGELFF. In DNA form, the CDR3 reads TGTGCCAGCAGCCTGGGCCGGATTGGGGAGCTGTTTTTT.

The chain recombines TRBV19 with TRBJ1-3; weak D call: TRBD1 (6 bases). The CDR3 spans 17 residues. Germline V CDR1 and CDR2: LNHDA, SQIVND (reference sequence). The ends were cut back, 6 bases at V and 0 bases at J, with 18 bases in the middle. CDR3 bases: TGTGCCAGTAGCGTCCCGGGGGGGCCTAGCTCTGGAAACACCATATATTTT. Its translation is CASSVPGGPSSGNTIYF.

The chain joins TRBV20-1 to TRBJ2-7; unclear D gene. This CDR3 has 10 residues. V lost 4 bases, J lost 7 bases, and 8 bases lay in between. Germline-derived CDR1 and CDR2 are DFQATT and SNEGSKA (reference sequence). The CDR3: CSATNEEQYF. DNA of the CDR3: TGCAGTGCTACAAATGAGGAGCAGTACTTC.

V and J are TRBV7-3 and TRBJ2-7, with 8 bases identical to TRBD2. The CDR3 consists of 15 residues. The germline gives CDR1 SGHTA, CDR2 FQGTGA. With V trimmed by 2 bases and J by 0 bases, 3 bases remained unmatched. This CDR3 is CASSLASGPSYEQYF. CDR3 in DNA: TGTGCCAGCAGCTTAGCTAGCGGGCCCTCCTACGAGCAGTACTTC.

The CDR3 sequence is CASSSQGAGLYTEAFF. CDR3 DNA: TGTGCCAGCAGTTCACAGGGGGCAGGGCTGTACACTGAAGCTTTCTTT. The chain combines TRBV28 with TRBJ1-1; 9 nucleotides match TRBD1. From germline, CDR1 is MDHEN and CDR2 SYDVKM. The CDR3 contains 16 residues. V lost 4 bases and J lost 3; bases outside the gene matches: 9.

V is TRBV9 and J is TRBJ2-4, with D unresolved. In germline, CDR1 is SGDLS, CDR2 YYNGEE. The germline V and J ends were trimmed by 3 bases and 6 bases, with 7 bases remaining between them. There are 12 residues in the CDR3. CDR3 in DNA: TGTGCCAGCAGCGGCGAGGCAAACATTCAGTACTTC. Its protein is CASSGEANIQYF.

The V and J genes are TRBV27 and TRBJ2-7; TRBD2 matches at 7 bases. The CDR3 contains 15 residues. CDR1 is MNHEY, CDR2 SMNVEV, per germline (reference sequence). The junction had 6 bases not matched to a gene; V was cut back by 2 bases and J by 2 bases. The CDR3 nucleotides read TGTGCCAGCAGTTTAGTCGGGGGGTTAACCTACGAGCAGTACTTC. Amino acids: CASSLVGGLTYEQYF.

The rearrangement joins TRBV20-1 to TRBJ1-5; no clear D gene. CDR1 is DFQATT, CDR2 SNEGSKA, per germline (reference sequence). The CDR3 runs to 9 residues. The CDR3 here is CSRDQPQHF. CDR3 DNA sequence: TGCAGCCGCGATCAGCCCCAGCATTTT.

The J gene is TRBJ1-5, the V gene TRBV28; 9 positions agree with TRBD1. V trimming: 4 bases; J trimming: 6 bases; junction bases outside the gene matches: 13. Germline V gives CDR1 MDHEN, CDR2 SYDVKM. CDR3 length: 17 amino acids. Written as DNA, the CDR3 is TGTGCCAGCAGTTATTTCCCGAGGACAGGGGAAAGTCAGCCCCAGCATTTT. Translated: CASSYFPRTGESQPQHF.